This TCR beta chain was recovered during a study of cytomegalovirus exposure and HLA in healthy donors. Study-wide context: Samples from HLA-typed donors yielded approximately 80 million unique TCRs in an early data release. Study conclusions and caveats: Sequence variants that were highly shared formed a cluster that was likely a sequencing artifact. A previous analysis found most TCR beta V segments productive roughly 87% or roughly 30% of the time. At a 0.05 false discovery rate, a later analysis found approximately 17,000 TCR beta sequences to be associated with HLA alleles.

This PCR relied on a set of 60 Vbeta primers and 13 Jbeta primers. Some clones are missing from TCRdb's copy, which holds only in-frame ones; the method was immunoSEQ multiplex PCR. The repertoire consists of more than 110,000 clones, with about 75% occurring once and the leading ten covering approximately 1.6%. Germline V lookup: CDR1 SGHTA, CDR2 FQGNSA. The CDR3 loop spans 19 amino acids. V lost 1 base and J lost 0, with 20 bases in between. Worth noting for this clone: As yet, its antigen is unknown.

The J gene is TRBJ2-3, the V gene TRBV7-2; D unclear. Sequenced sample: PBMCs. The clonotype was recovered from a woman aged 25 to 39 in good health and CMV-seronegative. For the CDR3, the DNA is TGTGCCAGCAGCTTAGGGCACCGACTTGCACCACCTAGCACAGATACGCAGTATTTT. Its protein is CASSLGHRLAPPSTDTQYF.